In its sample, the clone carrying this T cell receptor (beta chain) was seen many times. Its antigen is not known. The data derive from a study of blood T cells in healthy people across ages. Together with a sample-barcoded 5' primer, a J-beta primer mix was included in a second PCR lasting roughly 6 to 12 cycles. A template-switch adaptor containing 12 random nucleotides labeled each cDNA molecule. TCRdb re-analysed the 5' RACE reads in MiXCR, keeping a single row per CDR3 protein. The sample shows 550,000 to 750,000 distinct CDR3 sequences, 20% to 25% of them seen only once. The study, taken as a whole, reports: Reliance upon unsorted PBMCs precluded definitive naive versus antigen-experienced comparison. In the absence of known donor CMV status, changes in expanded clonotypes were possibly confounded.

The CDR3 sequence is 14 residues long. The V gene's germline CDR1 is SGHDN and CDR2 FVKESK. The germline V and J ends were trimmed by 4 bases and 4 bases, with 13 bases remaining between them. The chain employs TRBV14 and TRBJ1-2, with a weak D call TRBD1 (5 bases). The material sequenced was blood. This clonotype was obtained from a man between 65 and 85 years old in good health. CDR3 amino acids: CASSLRDGSYGYTF. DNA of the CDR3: TGTGCCAGCAGCCTCCGGGACGGTAGCTATGGCTACACCTTC.